The present TCR beta chain was sequenced within a study of shared clonotypes between healthy human individuals. Whole-study results and caveats: Since donors were few, the genetic and exposure-history diversity represented was limited.

CDR3 length: 13 amino acids. Trimming took off 3 bases at V and 7 bases at J, with 10 bases between the two ends. Germline V lookup: CDR1 MDHEN, CDR2 SYDVKM. As for this clone: The antigen is not known.

The genomic DNA of each subset was split evenly across several immunoSEQ plates. Study processing details: Junction-only sequences without quality scores came from ImmunoSEQ, so filtering differed. The protocol was immunoSEQ multiplex PCR, while the TCRdb copy is restricted to in-frame clones and leaves out a portion. V, J and clone size derive from that table, while D and trimming were established from the DNA sequence. The repertoire holds more than 550,000 clones, with roughly two thirds as singletons. Sequenced: memory CD4+ T cells sorted from blood. Subset here: CD45RA-negative fraction. The genes are TRBV28 and TRBJ1-5; the D is unclear. This sequence originates from a woman in her thirties in good health. CDR3 amino acids: CASSLVNSQPQHF. CDR3 coding DNA: TGTGCCAGCAGTTTGGTAAATTCCCAGCCCCAGCATTTT. The whole variable domain, remainder taken from reference TRBV28 and TRBJ1-5, is DVKVTQSSRYLVKRTGEKVFLECVQDMDHENMFWYRQDPGLGLRLIYFSYDVKMKEKGDIPEGYSVSREKKERFSLILESASTNQTSMYLCASSLVNSQPQHFGDGTRLSIL.